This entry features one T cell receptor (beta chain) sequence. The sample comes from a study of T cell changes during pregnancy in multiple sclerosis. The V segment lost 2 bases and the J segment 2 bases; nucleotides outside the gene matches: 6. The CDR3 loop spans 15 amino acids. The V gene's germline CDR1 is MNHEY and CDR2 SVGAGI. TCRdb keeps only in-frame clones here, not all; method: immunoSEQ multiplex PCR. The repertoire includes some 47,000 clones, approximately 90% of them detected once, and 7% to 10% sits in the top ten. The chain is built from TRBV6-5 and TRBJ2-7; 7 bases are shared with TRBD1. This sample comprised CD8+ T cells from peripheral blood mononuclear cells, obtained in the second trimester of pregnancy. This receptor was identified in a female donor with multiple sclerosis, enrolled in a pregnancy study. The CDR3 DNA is TGTGCCAGCAGTTACACGAGGACAGGAGCCTACGAGCAGTACTTC. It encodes CASSYTRTGAYEQYF.